This TCR beta chain was recorded in a study of CD8+CD57+ T cells in acquired aplastic anemia (dated by TCRdb to the late 2010s). For context, the study as a whole: A mean of 3.2 ug of DNA, ranging from roughly 0.2 to 27.4 ug, was extracted from sorted CD4+ and CD8+ cells. For healthy donor samples, the average read count was about 10 million for CD4+ cells and roughly 11 million for CD8+ cells.

In this study, sorted CD4+ and CD8+ T cells from the blood of healthy subjects and of severe aplastic anemia patients had their TCR repertoires deep-sequenced. Ficoll-Paque density gradient centrifugation was used to isolate peripheral blood mononuclear cells. CD4+ and CD8+ T cells were sorted by FACS or magnetic beads before DNA extraction. Genomic DNA served as template for TCR beta VDJ combination and CDR3 sequence profiling. TCR repertoire sequencing was run on an Illumina HiSeq 2000. Concerning the study's data processing: Repertoires were assessed using TRBV/TRBJ rearrangement plots, CDR3 size and DJ length profiles, and Simpson's diversity index. The most abundant DNA sequence in the deep sequencing data was taken as the immunodominant clone. CDR3 amino acid sequences were checked for sharing across subjects and were also compared against the VDJdb database and published repertoires. TCRdb reanalyzed the raw reads on its own, using fastp at Q25 for trimming and MiXCR for clone calling, and kept in-frame beta chains. Each record represents a unique CDR3 protein, reported with the most common genes and DNA among its rows. These V and J calls derive from TCRdb rather than the authors' analysis. In this sample the table shows about 190,000 distinct CDR3 sequences, approximately 49% of which occur a single time. The ten largest make up approximately 15% of the sample.

The V and J ends are trimmed by 5 bases and 0 bases, leaving 11 bases between them. In the germline V gene, CDR1 corresponds to SGDLS and CDR2 to YYNGEE. The CDR3 measures 15 amino acids from cysteine to phenylalanine. The DNA shown is the 45-base CDR3, in frame from base 1. This clonotype was observed at least ten times. No cognate antigen has been identified for it. Base qualities are not provided; no much larger clone lies one nucleotide away. Overall study results and their limits: Although 25 to 30 CD8+ CDR3 sequences were shared by patients and controls, these sequences appeared highly expressed in patients and within the immunodominant clones of patients. No significant difference in CD8+ Simpson's diversity was found between patients and healthy controls (P=0.060).

The rearrangement combines TRBV9 with TRBJ2-2; the D segment cannot be called with confidence. Sequencing input: sorted CD4+, CD8+, or CD8+CD57+ T cells (not recorded which) from PBMCs. This TCR was sampled from a human donor in good health, serving as a control. The CDR3 here reads CASSKGSANTGELFF. The nucleotides read TGTGCCAGCAGTAAGGGCAGCGCGAACACCGGGGAGCTGTTTTTT.